This TCR beta chain appears in the sequencing data of a study of T cell responses to AZD1222 COVID-19 vaccine. Sequencing was performed with immunoSEQ multiplex PCR; in TCRdb, only in-frame clones are kept and a portion is missing. The data show tens of thousands of clones, more than 80% seen once. Comments on this clone: Its specificity is not known.

The study's findings and limits: White British people made up most donors, females outnumbered males, and clonal diversity was possibly underestimated.

Trimming took 1 base from V and 3 from J, leaving 13 bases between them. The V gene's germline CDR1 is KGHSH and CDR2 LQKENI. The CDR3 has 16 amino acids. This rearrangement joins TRBV18 to TRBJ1-3; tentatively, D is TRBD1 (6 bases). This receptor was identified in an adult in good health. The sequences come from peripheral blood, collected on day 0 of AZD1222 vaccination. The CDR3 reads CASSPLAGVDGNTIYF. The CDR3 nucleotides read TGTGCCAGCTCACCACTGGCAGGGGTTGATGGAAACACCATATATTTT.